This record covers a single TCR beta chain. No antigen is known for it. V lost 4 bases, J lost 6 bases, and 3 bases stayed unmatched. This CDR3 region has 14 residues. Germline loops: CDR1 SGHRS, CDR2 YFSETQ. The assay was carried out at the deep level. Assay: immunoSEQ multiplex PCR; the TCRdb copy retains only in-frame clones and omits some. The sample lists hundreds of thousands of clones; roughly 96% were seen once. This record belongs to a study of shared clonotypes between healthy human individuals. CD8 memory was a combination of CD45RO+ cells and CCR7-negative CD45RA+ TemRA cells. Whole-study results and caveats: It was observed that about 5% of naive CD4 clonotypes were shared across several donors. Larger richness was generally estimated for naive than memory subsets.

Sequenced: memory CD8+ T cells sorted from blood. Subset defined: CD45RO+ cells pooled with CCR7-negative TemRA cells. The sequence was collected from a man in his thirties or forties in good health. The chain recombines TRBV5-1 with TRBJ2-3, with 12 positions matching TRBD1. The CDR3 here is CASSRDRGRDTQYF. The CDR3 region has the DNA TGCGCCAGCAGCAGGGACAGGGGGCGGGATACGCAGTATTTT. Looking up the rest from reference TRBV5-1 and TRBJ2-3 gives the full variable domain: KAGVTQTPRYLIKTRGQQVTLSCSPISGHRSVSWYQQTPGQGLQFLFEYFSETQRNKGNFPGRFSGRQFSNSRSEMNVSTLELGDSALYLCASSRDRGRDTQYFGPGTRLTVL.